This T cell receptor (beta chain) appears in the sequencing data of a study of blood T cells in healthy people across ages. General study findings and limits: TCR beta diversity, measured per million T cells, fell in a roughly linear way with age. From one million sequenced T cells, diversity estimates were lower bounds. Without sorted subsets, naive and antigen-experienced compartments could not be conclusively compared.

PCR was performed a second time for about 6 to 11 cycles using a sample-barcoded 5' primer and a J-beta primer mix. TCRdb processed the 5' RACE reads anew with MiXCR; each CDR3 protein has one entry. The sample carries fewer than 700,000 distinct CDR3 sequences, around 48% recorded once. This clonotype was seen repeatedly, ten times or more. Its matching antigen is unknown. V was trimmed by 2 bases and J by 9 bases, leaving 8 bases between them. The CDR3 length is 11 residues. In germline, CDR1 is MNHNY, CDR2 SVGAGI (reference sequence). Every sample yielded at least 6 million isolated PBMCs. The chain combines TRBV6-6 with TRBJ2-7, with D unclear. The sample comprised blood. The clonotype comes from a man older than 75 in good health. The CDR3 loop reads CASSYGPGQYF. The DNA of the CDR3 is TGTGCCAGCAGTTACGGGCCGGGGCAGTACTTC.